This is a list of T cell receptor beta chains from one sample in a study of T-cell reconstitution after alpha-beta-depleted transplantation in children. TCRdb re-called the PCR reads through MiXCR, storing one row per CDR3 protein. The sample yields hundreds of thousands of distinct CDR3 sequences, roughly 10% seen once. Sample: PBMCs from the stem cell graft donor, taken from the stem cell graft. The receptors were gathered from a human donor who donated a stem cell graft to a child with acute myeloid leukemia. CDR3s include the opening cysteine and the closing phenylalanine or tryptophan. A D gene is named only where the DNA matches it firmly. Some rows have no size entry. The others give once, few or many, or a class for an expanded clone.

d_gene,abundance,v_gene,j_gene,CDR3nt,CDR3aa
.,.,TRBV27,TRBJ2-7,TGTGCCAGCAGTCCACCCAGGGGTTTCTCCTACGAGCAGTACTTC,CASSPPRGFSYEQYF
TRBD1,many,TRBV20-1,TRBJ2-5,TGCAGTGCTTGGGGACAGGGGGACGAGACCCAGTACTTC,CSAWGQGDETQYF
.,few,TRBV30,TRBJ1-1,TGTGCCTGGAGCCGGGACCTACTGAACACTGAAGCTTTCTTT,CAWSRDLLNTEAFF
TRBD2,few,TRBV2,TRBJ2-7,TGTGCCAGCATGTTCTCTAGCGGGACCGAGCAGTACTTC,CASMFSSGTEQYF
TRBD2,few,TRBV20-1,TRBJ2-4,TGCAGTGCTCGTACTAGCGGGAAGAAAAACATTCAGTACTTC,CSARTSGKKNIQYF
.,.,TRBV2,TRBJ2-1,TGTGCCAGCAGTGGATCCCGACGAGAAAGTGAGCAGTTCTTC,CASSGSRRESEQFF
.,few,TRBV7-9,TRBJ1-1,TGTGCCAGCAGTTCTCAGGGTGGTTTGCTCACTGAAGCTTTCTTT,CASSSQGGLLTEAFF
.,.,TRBV5-1,TRBJ2-4,TGCGCCAGCCGTGGGGTCGAACGAGACATTCAGTACTTC,CASRGVERDIQYF
TRBD2,many,TRBV12-3/TRBV12-4,TRBJ2-1,TGTGCCAGCAGACCCCCGGGACTAGGCCCTTCGGATGAGCAGTTCTTC,CASRPPGLGPSDEQFF
TRBD2,many,TRBV12-3/TRBV12-4,TRBJ2-5,TGTGCCAGCAGACATAGGGCACTAGCGAGGGGAGAGACCCAGTACTTC,CASRHRALARGETQYF
TRBD1,few,TRBV5-1,TRBJ1-1,TGCGCCAGCAGCGGAGGGACAGAAACGAACACTGAAGCTTTCTTT,CASSGGTETNTEAFF
TRBD1,few,TRBV7-3,TRBJ2-1,TGTGCCAGCAGCTTGTCCACCGGGACAGGGTTTGATGAGCAGTTCTTC,CASSLSTGTGFDEQFF
TRBD1,.,TRBV2,TRBJ2-5,TGTGCCAGCGTAACAGGGGGCGGAGAGACCCAGTACTTC,CASVTGGGETQYF
TRBD2,.,TRBV6-2/TRBV6-3,TRBJ2-1,TGTGCCAGCAGTTGGGTAGCGGGAGTCAGAAATGAGCAGTTCTTC,CASSWVAGVRNEQFF
.,.,TRBV20-1,TRBJ2-4,TGCAGTGTCCGAGCCACGGTTCTAGCCAAAAACATTCAGTACTTC,CSVRATVLAKNIQYF
.,many,TRBV5-1,TRBJ2-1,TGCGCCAGCAGCGCCACAGGTGAATCCTACAATGAGCAGTTCTTC,CASSATGESYNEQFF
.,.,TRBV7-2,TRBJ2-1,TGTGCCAGCAGCCCAGGGGCAGCGAGCTCCTACAATGAGCAGTTCTTC,CASSPGAASSYNEQFF
TRBD2,few,TRBV7-3,TRBJ2-3,TGTGCCAGCAGCCCAACCCGACTAGCCTTAGTAGCAACAGATACGCAGTATTTT,CASSPTRLALVATDTQYF
TRBD2,.,TRBV5-1,TRBJ2-1,TGCGCCAGCAGCTTCGGACTAGCCGGCAATGAGCAGTTCTTC,CASSFGLAGNEQFF
.,few,TRBV12-3/TRBV12-4,TRBJ1-5,TGTGCCAGCACCGGGGGCGGCGGAAATCAGCCCCAGCATTTT,CASTGGGGNQPQHF